This TCR beta chain was captured in a study of blood T cell repertoires in COVID-19. Germline loops: CDR1 SGHTA, CDR2 FQGNSA. This CDR3 comprises 16 residues. Trimming removed 5 bases from V and 2 bases from J; junction bases left unmatched: 7. Profiling relied on immunoSEQ multiplex PCR, and the TCRdb table lists in-frame clones only, not all of them. The sample carries 250,000 to 350,000 clones, 85% to 90% recorded once. The genes are TRBV7-2 and TRBJ1-4; TRBD1 matches 8 bases. The material sequenced was peripheral blood. The clonotype was recovered from a woman in her forties or fifties with active or convalescent COVID-19. This CDR3 reads CASSRRQGSTNEKLFF. CDR3 nucleotides: TGTGCCAGCAGCCGTAGACAGGGGTCTACTAATGAAAAACTGTTTTTT.